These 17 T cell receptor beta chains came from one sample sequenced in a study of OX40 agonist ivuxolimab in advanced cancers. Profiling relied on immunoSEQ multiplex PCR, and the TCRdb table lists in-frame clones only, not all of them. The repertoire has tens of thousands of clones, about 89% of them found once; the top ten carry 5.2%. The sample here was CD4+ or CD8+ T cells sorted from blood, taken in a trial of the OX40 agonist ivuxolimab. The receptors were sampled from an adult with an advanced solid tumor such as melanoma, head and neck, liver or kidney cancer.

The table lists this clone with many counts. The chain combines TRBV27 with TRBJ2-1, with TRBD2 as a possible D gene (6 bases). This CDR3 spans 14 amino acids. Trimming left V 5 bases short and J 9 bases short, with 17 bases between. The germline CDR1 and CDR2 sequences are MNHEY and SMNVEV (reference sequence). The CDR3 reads CASSPGTDGGEQFF. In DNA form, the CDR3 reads TGTGCCAGCAGTCCCGGCACCGACGGGGGTGAGCAGTTCTTC.

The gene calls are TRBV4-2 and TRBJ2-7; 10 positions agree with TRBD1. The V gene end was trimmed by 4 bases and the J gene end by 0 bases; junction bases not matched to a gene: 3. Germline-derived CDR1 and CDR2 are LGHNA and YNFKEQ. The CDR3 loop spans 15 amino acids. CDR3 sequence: CASSRRDRGSYEQYF. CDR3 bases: TGTGCCAGCAGCCGCCGGGACAGGGGCTCCTACGAGCAGTACTTC.

CDR3 sequence: CASSQDLDGRGYTF. The CDR3 coding sequence is TGTGCCAGCAGCCAAGATCTTGACGGGAGGGGCTACACCTTC. The chain is built from TRBV4-2 and TRBJ1-2; the D is unclear. Trimming stripped 0 bases from V and 8 bases from J, with 13 bases between. Per germline, CDR1 LGHNA and CDR2 YNFKEQ. This CDR3 region has 14 residues.

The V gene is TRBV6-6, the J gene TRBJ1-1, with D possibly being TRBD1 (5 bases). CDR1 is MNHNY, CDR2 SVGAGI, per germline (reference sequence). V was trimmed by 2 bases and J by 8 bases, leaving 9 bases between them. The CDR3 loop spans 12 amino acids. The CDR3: CASSYAGVEAFF. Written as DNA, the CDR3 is TGTGCCAGCAGTTACGCGGGGGTAGAAGCTTTCTTT.

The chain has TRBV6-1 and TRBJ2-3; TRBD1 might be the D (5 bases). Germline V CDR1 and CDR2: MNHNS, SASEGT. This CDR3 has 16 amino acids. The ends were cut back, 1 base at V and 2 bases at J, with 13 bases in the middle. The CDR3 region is CASSEGHAGNTDTQYF. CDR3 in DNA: TGTGCCAGCAGTGAAGGCCACGCAGGGAACACAGATACGCAGTATTTT.

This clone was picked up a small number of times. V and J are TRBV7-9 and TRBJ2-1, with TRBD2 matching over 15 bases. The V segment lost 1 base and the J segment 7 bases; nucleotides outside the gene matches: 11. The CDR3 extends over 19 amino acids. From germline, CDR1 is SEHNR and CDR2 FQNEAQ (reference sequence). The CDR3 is CASSLGLRTSGGAGNEQFF. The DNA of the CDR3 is TGTGCCAGCAGCTTAGGTTTACGGACTAGCGGGGGGGCCGGGAATGAGCAGTTCTTC. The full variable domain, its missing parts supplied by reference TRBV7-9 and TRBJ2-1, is DTGVSQNPRHKITKRGQNVTFRCDPISEHNRLYWYRQTLGQGPEFLTYFQNEAQLEKSRLLSDRFSAERPKGSFSTLEIQRTEQGDSAMYLCASSLGLRTSGGAGNEQFFGPGTRLTVL.

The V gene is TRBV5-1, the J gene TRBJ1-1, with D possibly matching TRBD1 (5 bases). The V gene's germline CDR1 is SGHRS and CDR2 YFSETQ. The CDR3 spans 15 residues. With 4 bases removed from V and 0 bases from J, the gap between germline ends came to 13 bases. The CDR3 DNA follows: TGCGCCAGCAGCCCACGGACGGGACTGAACACTGAAGCTTTCTTT. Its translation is CASSPRTGLNTEAFF.

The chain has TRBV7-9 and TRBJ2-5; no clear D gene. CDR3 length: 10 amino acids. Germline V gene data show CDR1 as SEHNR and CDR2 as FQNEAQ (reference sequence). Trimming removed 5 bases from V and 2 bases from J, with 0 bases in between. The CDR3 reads CASSQETQYF. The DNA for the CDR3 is TGTGCCAGCAGCCAAGAGACCCAGTACTTC.

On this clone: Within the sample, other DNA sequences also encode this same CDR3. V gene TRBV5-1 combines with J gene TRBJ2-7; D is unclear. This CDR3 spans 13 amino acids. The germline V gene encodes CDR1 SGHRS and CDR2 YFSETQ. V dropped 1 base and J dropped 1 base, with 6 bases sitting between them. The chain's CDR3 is CASSLTGSYEQYF. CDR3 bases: TGCGCCAGCAGCTTGACGGGTTCCTACGAGCAGTACTTC.

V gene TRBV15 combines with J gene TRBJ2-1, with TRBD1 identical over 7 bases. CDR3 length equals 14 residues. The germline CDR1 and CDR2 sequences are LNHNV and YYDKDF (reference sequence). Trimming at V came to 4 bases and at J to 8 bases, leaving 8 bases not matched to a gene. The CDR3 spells CATSIDRGPYEQFF. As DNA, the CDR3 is TGTGCCACCAGCATCGATAGGGGGCCCTATGAGCAGTTCTTC. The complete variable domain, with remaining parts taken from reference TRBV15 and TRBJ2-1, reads DAMVIQNPRYQVTQFGKPVTLSCSQTLNHNVMYWYQQKSSQAPKLLFHYYDKDFNNEADTPDNFQSRRPNTSFCFLDIRSPGLGDTAMYLCATSIDRGPYEQFFGPGTRLTVL.

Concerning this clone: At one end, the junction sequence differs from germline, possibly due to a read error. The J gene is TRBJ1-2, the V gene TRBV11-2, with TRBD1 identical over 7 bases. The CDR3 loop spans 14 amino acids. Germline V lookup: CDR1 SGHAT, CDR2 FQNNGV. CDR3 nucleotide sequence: TGTGCCAGCAGCTTAGATCCAGGGGGGTATGGCTACATCTTC. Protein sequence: CASSLDPGGYGYIF. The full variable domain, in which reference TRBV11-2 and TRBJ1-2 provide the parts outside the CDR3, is EAGVAQSPRYKIIEKRQSVAFWCNPISGHATLYWYQQILGQGPKLLIQFQNNGVVDDSQLPKDRFSAERLKGVDSTLKIQPAKLEDSAVYLCASSLDPGGYGYIFGSGTRLTVV.

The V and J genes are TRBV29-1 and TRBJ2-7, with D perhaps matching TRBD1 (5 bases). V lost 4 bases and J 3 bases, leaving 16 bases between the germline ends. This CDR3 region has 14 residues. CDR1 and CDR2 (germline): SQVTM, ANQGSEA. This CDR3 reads CSVGLSATGYEQYF. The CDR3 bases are TGCAGCGTTGGGTTGTCGGCTACAGGCTACGAGCAGTACTTC.

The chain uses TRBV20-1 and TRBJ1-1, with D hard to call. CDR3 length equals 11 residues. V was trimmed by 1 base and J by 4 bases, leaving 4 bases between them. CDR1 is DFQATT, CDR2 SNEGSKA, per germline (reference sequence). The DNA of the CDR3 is TGCAGTGCTAGAGCGCTCACTGAAGCTTTCTTT. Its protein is CSARALTEAFF.

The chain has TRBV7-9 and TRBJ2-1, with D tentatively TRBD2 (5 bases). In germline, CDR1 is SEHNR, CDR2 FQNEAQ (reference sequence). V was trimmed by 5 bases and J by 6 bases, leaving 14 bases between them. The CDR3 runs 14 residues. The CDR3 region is CASSLLASFNEQFF. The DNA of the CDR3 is TGTGCCAGCAGCCTGCTTGCTAGCTTCAATGAGCAGTTCTTC.

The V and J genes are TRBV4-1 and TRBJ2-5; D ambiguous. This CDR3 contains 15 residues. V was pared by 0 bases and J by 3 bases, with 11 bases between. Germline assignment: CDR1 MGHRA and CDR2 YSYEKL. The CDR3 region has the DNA TGCGCCAGCAGCCAAGATAGAAGAGGCAAAGAGACCCAGTACTTC. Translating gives CASSQDRRGKETQYF.

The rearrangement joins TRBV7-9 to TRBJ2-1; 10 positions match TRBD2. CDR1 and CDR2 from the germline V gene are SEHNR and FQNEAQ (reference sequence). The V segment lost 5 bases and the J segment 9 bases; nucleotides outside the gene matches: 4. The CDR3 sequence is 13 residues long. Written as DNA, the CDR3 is TGTGCCAGCAGCCCCACTAGCGGGATTGAGCAGTTCTTC. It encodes CASSPTSGIEQFF.

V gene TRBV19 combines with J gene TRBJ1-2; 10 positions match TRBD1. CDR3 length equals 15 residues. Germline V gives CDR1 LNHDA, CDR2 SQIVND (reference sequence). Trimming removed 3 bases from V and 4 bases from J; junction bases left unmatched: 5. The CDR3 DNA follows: TGTGCCAGTAGTATTCTGGGACAGGGGATCTATGGCTACACCTTC. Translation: CASSILGQGIYGYTF. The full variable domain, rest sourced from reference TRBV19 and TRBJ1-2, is DGGITQSPKYLFRKEGQNVTLSCEQNLNHDAMYWYRQDPGQGLRLIYYSQIVNDFQKGDIAEGYSVSREKKESFPLTVTSAQKNPTAFYLCASSILGQGIYGYTFGSGTRLTVV.